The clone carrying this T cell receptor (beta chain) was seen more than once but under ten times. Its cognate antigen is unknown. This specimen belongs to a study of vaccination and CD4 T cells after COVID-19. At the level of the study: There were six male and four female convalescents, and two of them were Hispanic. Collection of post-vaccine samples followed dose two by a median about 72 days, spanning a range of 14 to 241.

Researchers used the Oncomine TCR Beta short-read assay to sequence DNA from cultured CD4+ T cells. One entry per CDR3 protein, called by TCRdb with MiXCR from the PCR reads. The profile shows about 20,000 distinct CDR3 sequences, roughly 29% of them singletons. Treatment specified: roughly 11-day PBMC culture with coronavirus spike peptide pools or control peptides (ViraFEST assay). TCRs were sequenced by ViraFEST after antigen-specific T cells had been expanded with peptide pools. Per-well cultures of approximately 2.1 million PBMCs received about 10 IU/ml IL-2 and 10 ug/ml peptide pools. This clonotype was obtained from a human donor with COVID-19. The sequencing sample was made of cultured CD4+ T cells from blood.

The CDR3 DNA reads TGTGCCAGCAGTTACGGCCCCGTGGATACGCAGTATTTT. It encodes CASSYGPVDTQYF. The chain joins TRBV6-5 to TRBJ2-3; D is unresolved. The V end was cut by 2 bases, the J end by 6 bases, with 9 bases between. The germline gives CDR1 MNHEY, CDR2 SVGAGI. This CDR3 spans 13 amino acids.